This T cell receptor (beta chain) was sequenced for a study of blood T cells in healthy people across ages. The table lists this clonotype with many counts. Each sample provided at least 6 micrograms of extracted total RNA. The CDR3 totals 16 residues. Germline loops: CDR1 SQVTM, CDR2 ANQGSEA. Trimming cost V 4 bases and J 1 base; bases outside gene matches: 7. The authors ran a second PCR of roughly 7 to 11 cycles using a sample-barcoded 5' primer and a J-beta primer mix. Through a template-switch adaptor with 12 random nucleotides, each cDNA molecule received a tag. TCRdb re-analysed the 5' RACE reads in MiXCR, keeping a single row per CDR3 protein. Of some 670,000 distinct CDR3 sequences in the sample, 52% were seen once.

The chain carries TRBV29-1 and TRBJ2-1; 10 positions agree with TRBD2. Specimen: blood. This clonotype was obtained from a woman aged 80 or over in good health. For the CDR3, the DNA is TGCAGCGTTGTGGGGGCTAGCGGGAGTTCCTACAATGAGCAGTTCTTC. This sequence encodes CSVVGASGSSYNEQFF.